This T cell receptor (beta chain) was sequenced for a study of T-cell memory formation after mild COVID-19. Turning to the study itself: Each donor largely had its own TCR clusters. Notes on the study in general: Most CD4+ clones that shrank were in CM and EM, while CD8+ ones turned up in EMRA. Still unconfirmed is whether the second-wave clones peaking on day 37 recognized SARS-CoV-2. Clones shrinking from day 15 to 85 showed even CD4/CD8 mixes; later expanders tilted CD4+.

TCRdb reanalysed the 5' RACE reads using MiXCR and keeps one entry per CDR3 protein. In the table there are fewer than 700,000 distinct CDR3 sequences, roughly 20% of which are singletons. This clonotype showed up just a few times. Its antigen is not known. From germline, CDR1 is ENHRY and CDR2 SYGVKD. The CDR3 is 13 amino acids. J gave up 10 bases and V 4 bases, and 7 bases lay outside the gene matches. Sequenced input: PBMCs or a T cell subset sorted from them (not recorded which). This clonotype was sampled from an adult woman who had mild COVID-19 (a few samples of this study predate the infection). Cell type and time point are not known. The V call is TRBV10-3, the J call TRBJ2-1; 7 bases align to TRBD1. The CDR3 DNA sequence: TGTGCCATCAGTGGAACAGGGGTGTGGGAGCAGTTCTTC. Its protein product is CAISGTGVWEQFF.